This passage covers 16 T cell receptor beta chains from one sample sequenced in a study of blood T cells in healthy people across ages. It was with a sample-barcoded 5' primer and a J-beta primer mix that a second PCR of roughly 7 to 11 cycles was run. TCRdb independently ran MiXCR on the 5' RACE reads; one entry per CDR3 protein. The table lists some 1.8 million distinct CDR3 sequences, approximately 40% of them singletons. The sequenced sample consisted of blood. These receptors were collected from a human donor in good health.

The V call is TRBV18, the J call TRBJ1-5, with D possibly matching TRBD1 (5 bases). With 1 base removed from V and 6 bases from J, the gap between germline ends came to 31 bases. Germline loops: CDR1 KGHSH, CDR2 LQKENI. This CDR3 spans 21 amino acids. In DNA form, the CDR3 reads TGTGCCAGCTCACCACGGGCGCCTAATTCCGGGACCCAGGCCGGCAGTCAGCCCCAGCATTTT. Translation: CASSPRAPNSGTQAGSQPQHF.

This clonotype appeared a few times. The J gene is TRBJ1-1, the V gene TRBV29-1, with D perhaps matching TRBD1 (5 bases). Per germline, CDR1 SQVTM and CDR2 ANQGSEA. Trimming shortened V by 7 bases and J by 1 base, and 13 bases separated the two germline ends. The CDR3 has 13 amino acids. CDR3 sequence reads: CSAQRGGNTEAFF. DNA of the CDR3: TGCAGCGCCCAACGTGGGGGGAACACTGAAGCTTTCTTT.

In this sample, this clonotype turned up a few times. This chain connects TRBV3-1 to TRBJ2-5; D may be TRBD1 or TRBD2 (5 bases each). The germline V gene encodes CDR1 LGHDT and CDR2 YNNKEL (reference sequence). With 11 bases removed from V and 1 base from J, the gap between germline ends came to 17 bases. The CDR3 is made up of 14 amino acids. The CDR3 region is CAVGEWGIQETQYF. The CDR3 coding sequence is TGTGCCGTCGGGGAGTGGGGGATCCAAGAGACCCAGTACTTC.

CDR3 DNA sequence: TGTGCCACCGCCCCCAACGGGGGGCTTTGGAGCGAGCAGTACTTC. It codes for CATAPNGGLWSEQYF. J is TRBJ2-5 and V is TRBV12-3 or TRBV12-4; D may be TRBD2 (7 bases). Near its end, the DNA agrees better with TRBJ2-7, so the J call may be wrong. This CDR3 is 15 amino acids long.

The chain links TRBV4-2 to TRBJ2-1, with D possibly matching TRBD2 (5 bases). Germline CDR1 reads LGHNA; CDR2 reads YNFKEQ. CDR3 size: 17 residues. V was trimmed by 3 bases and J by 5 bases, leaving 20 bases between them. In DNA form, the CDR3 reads TGTGCCAGCAGCCAGAGGGATTGGGGTGACGTCCACAATGAGCAGTTCTTC. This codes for CASSQRDWGDVHNEQFF.

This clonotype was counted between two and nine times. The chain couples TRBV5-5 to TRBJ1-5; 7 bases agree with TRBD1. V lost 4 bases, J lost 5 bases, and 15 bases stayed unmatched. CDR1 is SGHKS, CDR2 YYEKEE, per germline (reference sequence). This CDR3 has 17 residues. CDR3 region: CASSQHDREGIYQPQHF. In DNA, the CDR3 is TGTGCCAGCAGCCAACACGACAGGGAGGGGATTTATCAGCCCCAGCATTTT. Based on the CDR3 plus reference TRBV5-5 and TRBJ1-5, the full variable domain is DAGVTQSPTHLIKTRGQQVTLRCSPISGHKSVSWYQQVLGQGPQFIFQYYEKEERGRGNFPDRFSARQFPNYSSELNVNALLLGDSALYLCASSQHDREGIYQPQHFGDGTRLSIL.

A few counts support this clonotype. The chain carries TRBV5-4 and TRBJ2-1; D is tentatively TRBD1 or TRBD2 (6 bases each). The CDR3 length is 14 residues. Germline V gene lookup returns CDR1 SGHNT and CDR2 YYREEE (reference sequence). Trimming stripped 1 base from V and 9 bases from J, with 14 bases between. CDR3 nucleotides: TGTGCCAGCAGCTTGAAAAGGGGGGCGGGTGAGCAGTTCTTC. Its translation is CASSLKRGAGEQFF.

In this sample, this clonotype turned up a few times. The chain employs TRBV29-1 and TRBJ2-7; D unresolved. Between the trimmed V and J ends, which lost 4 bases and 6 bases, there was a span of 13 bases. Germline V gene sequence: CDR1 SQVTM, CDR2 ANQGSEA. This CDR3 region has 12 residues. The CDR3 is CSVAGNDFEQYF. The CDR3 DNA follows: TGCAGCGTTGCTGGGAATGACTTCGAGCAGTACTTC.

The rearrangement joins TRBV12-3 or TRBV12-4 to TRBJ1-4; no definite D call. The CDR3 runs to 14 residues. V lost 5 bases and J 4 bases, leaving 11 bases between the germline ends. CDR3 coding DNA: TGTGCCAGCAGTCTCCTGGGAGTTAATGAAAAACTGTTTTTT. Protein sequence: CASSLLGVNEKLFF.

The CDR3 bases are TGTGCCAGCAGTTCATTAGGGGCAGGGTCCCCCAACACTGAAGCTTTCTTT. It codes for CASSSLGAGSPNTEAFF. V gene TRBV5-5 combines with J gene TRBJ1-1, with a tentative D call TRBD1 (5 bases). Looked up from germline, CDR1 is SGHKS and CDR2 is YYEKEE (reference sequence). The V end lost 5 bases, the J end lost 2 bases, and 22 bases lay between the germline ends. The CDR3 has 17 amino acids.

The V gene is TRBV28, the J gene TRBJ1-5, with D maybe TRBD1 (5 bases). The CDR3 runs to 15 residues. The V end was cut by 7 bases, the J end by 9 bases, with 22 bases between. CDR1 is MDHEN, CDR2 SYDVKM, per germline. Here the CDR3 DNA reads TGTGCCAGCATCCTGGGGACTCCCGGGACTGGGCCCCAGCATTTT. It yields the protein CASILGTPGTGPQHF.

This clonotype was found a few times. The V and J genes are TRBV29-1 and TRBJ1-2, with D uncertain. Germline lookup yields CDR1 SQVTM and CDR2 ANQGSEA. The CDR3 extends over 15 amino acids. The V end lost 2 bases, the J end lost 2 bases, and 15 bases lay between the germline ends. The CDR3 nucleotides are TGCAGCGTTGAATTGCCTTGGGGTTTGAACTATGGCTACACCTTC. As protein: CSVELPWGLNYGYTF.

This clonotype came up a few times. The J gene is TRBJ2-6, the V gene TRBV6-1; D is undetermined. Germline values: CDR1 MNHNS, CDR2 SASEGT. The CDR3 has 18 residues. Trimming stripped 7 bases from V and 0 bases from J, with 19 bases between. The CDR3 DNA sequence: TGTGCCAGCAAGCGCCAAAGCCCTATAAGCTCTGGGGCCAACGTCCTGACTTTC. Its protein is CASKRQSPISSGANVLTF.

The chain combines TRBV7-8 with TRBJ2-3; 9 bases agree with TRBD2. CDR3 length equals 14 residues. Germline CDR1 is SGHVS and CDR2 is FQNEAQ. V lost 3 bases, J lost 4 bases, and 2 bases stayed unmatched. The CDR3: CASSFGTSSDTQYF. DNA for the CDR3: TGTGCCAGCAGCTTTGGGACTAGCTCAGATACGCAGTATTTT.

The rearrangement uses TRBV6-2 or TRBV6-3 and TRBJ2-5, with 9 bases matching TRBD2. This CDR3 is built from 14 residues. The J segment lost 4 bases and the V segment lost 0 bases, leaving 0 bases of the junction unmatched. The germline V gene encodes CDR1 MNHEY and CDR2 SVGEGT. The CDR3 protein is CASSYSAGGETQYF. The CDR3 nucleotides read TGTGCCAGCAGTTACTCAGCGGGGGGAGAGACCCAGTACTTC.

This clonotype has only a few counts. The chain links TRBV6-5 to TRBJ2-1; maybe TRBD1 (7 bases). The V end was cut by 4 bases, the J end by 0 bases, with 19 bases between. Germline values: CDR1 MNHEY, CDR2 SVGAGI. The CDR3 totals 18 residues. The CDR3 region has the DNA TGTGCCAGCAGTTTACCGATTGCGGGACAGAGCTCCTACAATGAGCAGTTCTTC. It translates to CASSLPIAGQSSYNEQFF.